This TCR beta chain was captured in a study of tumor-infiltrating lymphocytes in primary liver carcinoma. The wider study: Male and female patients aged 30 to 69 years made up the cohort. The tumors ranged from roughly 4 to 11 cm across and fell within stage T1-T3 N0M0.

Germline assignment: CDR1 SGHDN and CDR2 FVKESK. Trimming removed 11 bases from V and 4 bases from J, with 22 bases in between. The CDR3 runs to 15 residues. Unsorted bulk tissue, about 19-31 mg of it, served as the source for co-extraction of RNA and DNA. Uniformly, tumor samples exhibited a viable tumor cell fraction exceeding 85%. TCR beta cDNA was reverse-transcribed from about 500 ng of total RNA. The reaction used a constant-region primer and ProtoScript II reverse transcriptase. TCR beta libraries came from three nested multiplex PCR rounds using slightly modified ARM-PCR. Rounds one and two of PCR, each of 9 to 11 cycles, were primed with TRBV1-TRBV30 forward primers and a C-beta reverse primer. TCRdb ran MiXCR on the multiplex PCR reads and lists one entry per CDR3 protein. The table has under 200,000 distinct CDR3 sequences, around four fifths seen once.

V is TRBV14 and J is TRBJ2-3, with D perhaps TRBD2 (5 bases). The sequenced sample was tumor tissue from primary liver carcinoma. The clonotype originates from a man aged 35-49 years with primary liver carcinoma and hepatitis B virus infection. In nucleotides, the CDR3 is TGTGCCGGCACTGACGGGGTTAACGTGGCAGATACGCAGTATTTT. This encodes CAGTDGVNVADTQYF. Full variable domain (remainder filled in from reference TRBV14 and TRBJ2-3): EAGVTQFPSHSVIEKGQTVTLRCDPISGHDNLYWYRRVMGKEIKFLLHFVKESKQDESGMPNNRFLAERTGGTYSTLKVQPAELEDSGVYFCAGTDGVNVADTQYFGPGTRLTVL.